This entry describes one T cell receptor (beta chain). Its matching antigen is unknown. The data are from a study of cytomegalovirus exposure and HLA in healthy donors. Study context: Among around 200 million T cells, an earlier analysis found about 100 million unique TCR beta sequences. Study-level results: Most TCR sequences were seen very rarely across donors, but some public TCRs occurred in many. For most TCR beta V segments, an earlier analysis put the productive rate at about 87% or about 30% of the time.

PCR employed 60 Vbeta and 13 Jbeta primers. The method was immunoSEQ multiplex PCR; TCRdb's version includes in-frame clones alone and lacks a portion of them. This sample carries around 140,000 clones, roughly 70% of them seen once, and the ten largest clones take about 2%. Sequenced sample: PBMCs. The source is a woman aged 55-70 years in good health and CMV-seropositive.

CDR3 loop: CASSENRGSGGYTF. The DNA for the CDR3 is TGTGCCAGCAGTGAAAACAGGGGGTCCGGCGGCTACACCTTC. The chain combines TRBV6-1 with TRBJ1-2; 8 nucleotides agree with TRBD1. CDR1 is MNHNS and CDR2 is SASEGT in the germline V gene. The ends lost 2 bases at V and 8 bases at J; junction bases unmatched: 7. The CDR3 spans 14 residues.